This TCR beta chain was sequenced in a study of T cells after yellow fever vaccination. In making TCR cDNA, 5'RACE template switching added a universal primer site and UMIs to it. TCRdb recomputed calls from the 5' RACE reads with MiXCR, one row per CDR3 protein. The sample includes 200,000 to 250,000 distinct CDR3 sequences, around 3.1% of them seen just once. Germline lookup yields CDR1 SGHTA and CDR2 FQGNSA. The CDR3 is 14 residues long. V lost 5 bases to trimming and J lost 6 bases, with 15 bases between them. This clonotype has at least ten counts. Its target is not known. Whole-study findings and limits: Relatively few clonotypes were ones that appeared in both CD4 and CD8 compartments. Post-booster repertoires contained most primary-vaccination clones again (96% CD4, approximately 86% CD8).

The sequences come from CD4+ T cells sorted from PBMCs, collected 10 days after the yellow fever booster vaccination. This TCR derives from a young man who received the YFV17D yellow fever vaccine. The chain has TRBV7-2 and TRBJ2-3; D is perhaps TRBD1 or TRBD2 (7 bases each). The CDR3 DNA sequence: TGTGCCAGCAGCCAAAGACAGGGAGGGGATACGCAGTATTTT. As protein: CASSQRQGGDTQYF.